The sequence of this T cell receptor (beta chain) was determined in a study of cytomegalovirus exposure and HLA in healthy donors. It was with 60 Vbeta and 13 Jbeta primers that the PCR ran. As processed by the authors: Counted up in a later analysis, unique TCR beta chains came to 65 million to 80 million, with around 9.9 million shared. Generated by immunoSEQ multiplex PCR, the TCRdb table keeps only in-frame clones and is missing some. For V, J and clone size, that table is used; D and trimming come from the DNA. The data show around 150,000 clones, around 76% seen once. The CDR3 is 12 residues long. Trimming removed 3 bases at V and 7 bases at J, with 9 bases between. Germline CDR1 MGHDK, CDR2 SYGVNS.

The TCR was taken from a man aged 40-49 years in good health and CMV-seropositive. This chain uses TRBV25-1 with TRBJ2-5; no firm D call. The sample comprised PBMCs. CDR3 sequence: CASSDPNRTQYF. The CDR3 bases are TGTGCCAGCAGTGATCCTAACCGGACCCAGTACTTC.